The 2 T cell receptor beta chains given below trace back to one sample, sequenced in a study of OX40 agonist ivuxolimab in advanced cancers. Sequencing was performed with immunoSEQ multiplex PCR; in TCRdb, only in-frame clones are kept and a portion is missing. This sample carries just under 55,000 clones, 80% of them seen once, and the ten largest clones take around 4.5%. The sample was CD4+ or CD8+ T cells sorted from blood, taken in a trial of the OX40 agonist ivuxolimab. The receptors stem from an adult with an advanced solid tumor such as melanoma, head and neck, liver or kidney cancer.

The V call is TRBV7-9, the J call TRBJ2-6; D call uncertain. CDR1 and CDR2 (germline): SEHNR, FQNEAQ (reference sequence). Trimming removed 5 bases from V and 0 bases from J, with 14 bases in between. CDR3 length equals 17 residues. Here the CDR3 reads CASSIGPEVSGANVLTF. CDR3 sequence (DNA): TGTGCCAGCAGCATCGGACCCGAGGTCTCTGGGGCCAACGTCCTGACTTTC.

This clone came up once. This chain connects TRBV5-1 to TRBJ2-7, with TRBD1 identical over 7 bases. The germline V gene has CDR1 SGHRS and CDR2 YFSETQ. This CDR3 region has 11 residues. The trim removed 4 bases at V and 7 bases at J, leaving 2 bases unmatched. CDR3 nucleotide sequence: TGCGCCAGCAGCCAGGGGGTTGAGCAGTACTTC. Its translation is CASSQGVEQYF.